This TCR beta chain was captured by sequencing in a study of beta chain features in type 1 diabetes. Study-wide results and caveats: Among patients with Type 1 diabetes, TCRB CDR3s were moderately but significantly shorter in every one of the four CD4+ subsets.

J was trimmed by 5 bases and V by 3 bases; bases with no gene match: 8. This CDR3 is 15 amino acids long. Germline V CDR1 and CDR2: SGHRS, YFSETQ. The whole isolated RNA underwent reverse transcription, so sequencing captured expressed TCRB transcripts. The data were produced by immunoSEQ multiplex PCR, yet TCRdb's version contains in-frame clones alone and is incomplete. The table records under 300,000 clones, roughly 25% of them present only once. A few counts support this clone. Its antigen is as yet unknown. V usage is TRBV5-1 and J usage is TRBJ2-3, with TRBD1 matching over 8 bases. The receptor comes from a woman in her twenties or thirties with type 1 diabetes. What was sequenced was naive CD4+ T cells from blood. CDR3 bases: TGCGCCAGCAGCTCCCTGACAGGGACAGGAGATACGCAGTATTTT. It encodes CASSSLTGTGDTQYF.